One sample yielded the 29 T cell receptor beta chains listed below, sequenced in a study of patients and donors after allogeneic stem cell transplantation. TCRdb processed the RT-PCR reads anew with MiXCR; each CDR3 protein has one entry. This table has some 880,000 distinct CDR3 sequences, 18% appearing once. Input material: blood, either unsorted or a sorted T cell fraction (not recorded which). The receptors were sampled from a human donor who was either an allogeneic HSCT recipient or a stem cell or donor lymphocyte infusion donor (not recorded which). It is not recorded whose cells these are; they may come from a transplant donor.

The table lists this clonotype with many counts. The V call is TRBV12-3 or TRBV12-4, the J call TRBJ2-2; D ambiguous. The CDR3 contains 15 residues. V was clipped by 3 bases and J by 1 base, with 9 bases between them. The CDR3 sequence: CASSFGKLNTGELFF. In DNA, the CDR3 is TGTGCCAGCAGTTTCGGAAAGCTGAACACCGGGGAGCTGTTTTTT.

To note about this clonotype: A read error may account for a junction end that differs from germline. The rearrangement uses TRBV9 and TRBJ2-2; D could derive from TRBD1 or TRBD2 (5 bases each). The CDR3 has 12 residues. CDR1 is SGDLS and CDR2 is YYNGEE in the germline V gene. CDR3 sequence reads: CASSVGTGDLFF. Written as DNA, the CDR3 is TGTGCCAGCAGCGTAGGAACCGGGGACCTGTTTTTT. Full variable domain (missing parts from reference TRBV9 and TRBJ2-2): DSGVTQTPKHLITATGQRVTLRCSPRSGDLSVYWYQQSLDQGLQFLIQYYNGEERAKGNILERFSAQQFPDLHSELNLSSLELGDSALYFCASSVGTGDLFFGEGSRLTVL.

This clonotype was counted at least ten times. CDR3 amino acids: CASSTSRGEQYF. CDR3 sequence (DNA): TGTGCCAGCAGCACTTCGCGGGGGGAGCAGTACTTC. The chain links TRBV6-2 or TRBV6-3 to TRBJ2-7; 7 nucleotides agree with TRBD2. CDR1 and CDR2 (germline): MNHEY, SVGEGT. V was pared by 6 bases and J by 7 bases, with 6 bases of the junction left unmatched. The CDR3 loop spans 12 amino acids.

Only a few counts were recorded for this clonotype. The CDR3 sequence: CASRLAGWYEQYF. CDR3 in DNA: TGTGCCAGCCGACTGGCGGGGTGGTACGAGCAGTACTTC. The chain couples TRBV3-1 to TRBJ2-7, with a possible D match to TRBD2 (6 bases). The CDR3 has 13 residues. V was clipped by 8 bases and J by 4 bases, with 15 bases between them. The germline gives CDR1 LGHDT, CDR2 YNNKEL (reference sequence).

This clonotype has a handful of counts. The chain employs TRBV24-1 and TRBJ2-3; D is undetermined. The CDR3 sequence is 16 residues long. V lost 7 bases to trimming and J lost 4 bases, with 20 bases between them. The germline V gene encodes CDR1 KGHDR and CDR2 SFDVKD. The CDR3 coding sequence is TGTGCCACCAGCGACGTCAAGGGAACATTTCCAGATACGCAGTATTTT. Translated, it gives CATSDVKGTFPDTQYF.

The J gene is TRBJ1-5, the V gene TRBV12-3 or TRBV12-4; TRBD1 matches 11 bases. CDR3 size: 16 residues. J gave up 6 bases and V 5 bases, and 9 bases lay outside the gene matches. DNA of the CDR3: TGTGCCAGCAGTACCCGGGACAGGGGGAGGGTTCAGCCCCAGCATTTT. Its translation: CASSTRDRGRVQPQHF.

This chain uses TRBV10-3 with TRBJ2-7; tentative D call: TRBD1 (5 bases). Trimming removed 8 bases at V and 2 bases at J, with 16 bases between. The CDR3 covers 14 residues. Germline CDR1 ENHRY, CDR2 SYGVKD. The CDR3 here is CAIVWSGIPYEQYF. The CDR3 DNA reads as TGTGCCATCGTCTGGTCAGGGATCCCCTACGAGCAGTACTTC.

This chain joins TRBV6-2 or TRBV6-3 and TRBJ2-1; possible D gene TRBD2, 5 bases. V was clipped by 7 bases and J by 9 bases, with 22 bases between them. From germline, CDR1 is MNHEY and CDR2 SVGEGT. This CDR3 is built from 15 residues. The CDR3 here is CASTLGPGLFVEQFF. CDR3 DNA sequence: TGTGCCAGCACCCTCGGCCCTGGACTTTTTGTTGAGCAGTTCTTC.

This clonotype was recorded a few times. This chain joins TRBV6-5 and TRBJ2-3; tentatively, D is TRBD2 (6 bases). Between the trimmed V and J ends, which lost 2 bases and 4 bases, there was a span of 13 bases. The CDR3 runs 15 residues. Germline CDR1 reads MNHEY; CDR2 reads SVGAGI. CDR3 amino acids: CASSYGSGLADTQYF. The CDR3, as DNA: TGTGCCAGCAGTTACGGGAGCGGGCTGGCAGATACGCAGTATTTT.

This clonotype was seen repeatedly, ten times or more. The chain couples TRBV10-3 to TRBJ2-5; D possibly matches TRBD1 or TRBD2 (5 bases each). The germline gives CDR1 ENHRY, CDR2 SYGVKD. The CDR3 contains 13 residues. V was clipped by 7 bases and J by 0 bases, with 9 bases between them. For the CDR3, the DNA is TGTGCCATCACTCGGGACGACCAAGAGACCCAGTACTTC. It is translated as CAITRDDQETQYF.

The chain is built from TRBV5-5 and TRBJ2-5; the D is unclear. Trimming took 7 bases from V and 7 from J, leaving 17 bases between them. The CDR3 has 13 residues. Germline CDR1 and CDR2: SGHKS and YYEKEE (reference sequence). Here the CDR3 reads CASYVEPMGTQYF. The DNA of the CDR3 is TGTGCCAGCTACGTCGAACCGATGGGGACCCAGTACTTC.

The V call is TRBV11-2, the J call TRBJ2-1, with D tentatively TRBD1 or TRBD2 (6 bases each). Trimming shortened V by 7 bases and J by 1 base, and 17 bases separated the two germline ends. Per the germline V gene, CDR1 is SGHAT and CDR2 is FQNNGV. The CDR3 sequence is 16 residues long. CDR3: CASTHYGGKSYNEQFF. DNA of the CDR3: TGTGCCAGCACCCATTACGGGGGCAAATCCTACAATGAGCAGTTCTTC.

This CDR3 reads CASSQDLVLLYGYTF. The CDR3 DNA follows: TGCGCCAGCAGCCAAGATCTGGTTTTGTTATATGGCTACACCTTC. This sequence joins TRBV4-1 and TRBJ1-2; D is undetermined. Germline assignment: CDR1 MGHRA and CDR2 YSYEKL. V dropped 0 bases and J dropped 5 bases, with 13 bases sitting between them. The CDR3 totals 15 residues.

A few counts support this clonotype. The junction and the germline gene differ at one end; a read error may be behind it. The V and J genes are TRBV6-7 and TRBJ2-7; unclear D gene. TRBV6-7 is designated an ORF whose function remains uncertain. CDR3 length equals 13 residues. The CDR3 bases are TGTGCCAGCAGTGCTGACGTAAACCTACGAAGGAACTTC. Translation gives CASSADVNLRRNF.

The rearrangement links TRBV25-1 to TRBJ2-7, with no clear D. Germline V lookup: CDR1 MGHDK, CDR2 SYGVNS. The CDR3 loop spans 13 amino acids. With 4 bases removed from V and 5 bases from J, the gap between germline ends came to 12 bases. CDR3 in amino acids: CASSGSALNEQYF. For the CDR3, the DNA is TGTGCCAGCAGTGGCAGTGCCCTAAACGAGCAGTACTTC.

V is TRBV12-3 or TRBV12-4 and J is TRBJ2-1, with 9 bases that match TRBD1. V was clipped by 8 bases and J by 4 bases; unmatched bases: 6. The CDR3 is 14 amino acids. The CDR3 DNA reads as TGTGCCAGCGGGTTGACAGGGGGATACAATGAGCAGTTCTTC. Translation gives CASGLTGGYNEQFF.

This clonotype was observed a few times. This chain uses TRBV5-1 with TRBJ2-2, with D tentatively TRBD1 or TRBD2 (5 bases each). The CDR3 runs 14 residues. V was shortened by 1 base and J by 4 bases, with 8 bases between the two germline ends. Per germline, CDR1 SGHRS and CDR2 YFSETQ. The CDR3 spells CASSLIGATGELFF. The CDR3 DNA is TGCGCCAGCAGCTTGATCGGGGCCACCGGGGAGCTGTTTTTT.

This chain joins TRBV9 and TRBJ1-1, with 7 bases lining up with TRBD1. Per the germline V gene, CDR1 is SGDLS and CDR2 is YYNGEE. V lost 3 bases and J lost 1; bases outside the gene matches: 6. The CDR3 consists of 15 residues. CDR3 in amino acids: CASSGPGQQNTEAFF. The CDR3 region has the DNA TGTGCCAGCAGCGGACCGGGACAGCAGAACACTGAAGCTTTCTTT.

The sample holds many counts of this clonotype. This sequence joins TRBV28 and TRBJ1-5; possible D gene TRBD1, 5 bases. CDR1 and CDR2 from the germline V gene are MDHEN and SYDVKM. Trimming took 1 base from V and 7 from J, leaving 11 bases between them. The CDR3 is 14 amino acids. The CDR3: CASSLFGGSQPQHF. In DNA, the CDR3 is TGTGCCAGCAGTTTATTTGGGGGGAGCCAGCCCCAGCATTTT.

The chain employs TRBV6-5 and TRBJ2-1, with TRBD1 matching over 7 bases. This CDR3 spans 15 amino acids. Per the germline V gene, CDR1 is MNHEY and CDR2 is SVGAGI. Unmatched junction bases numbered 7, after V lost 2 bases and J lost 6 bases. CDR3 nucleotide sequence: TGTGCCAGCAGTTACAGGGACAGCTTTTTCAATGAGCAGTTCTTC. Its protein product is CASSYRDSFFNEQFF.

This clonotype was counted only a few times. This chain links TRBV4-2 with TRBJ2-5; D is unresolved. V shed 6 bases and J shed 3 bases, with 11 bases lying between them. Germline assignment: CDR1 LGHNA and CDR2 YNFKEQ. The CDR3 sequence is 13 residues long. CDR3 amino acids: CASRPAREETQYF. CDR3 DNA: TGTGCCAGCAGACCAGCTAGGGAAGAGACCCAGTACTTC.

This clonotype was counted a few times. This chain links TRBV2 with TRBJ2-2; D is unclear. Germline V gene data show CDR1 as SNHLY and CDR2 as FYNNEI. V was pared by 2 bases and J by 6 bases, with 4 bases between. The CDR3 runs to 12 residues. The CDR3 here is CASSERPGELFF. The CDR3 bases are TGTGCCAGCAGTGAACGACCCGGGGAGCTGTTTTTT.

This clonotype turned up a few times. The gene calls are TRBV7-9 and TRBJ2-1; 13 bases map to TRBD2. With V trimmed by 3 bases and J by 12 bases, 11 bases remained unmatched. CDR3 length: 16 amino acids. Germline assignment: CDR1 SEHNR and CDR2 FQNEAQ (reference sequence). The DNA for the CDR3 is TGTGCCAGCAGCTTTACCGGGACTAGCGGGGAAAGGGTGCAGTTCTTC. Translated: CASSFTGTSGERVQFF.

This chain joins TRBV4-1 and TRBJ1-1, with TRBD1 matching 11 bases. The CDR3 spans 18 residues. CDR1 MGHRA and CDR2 YSYEKL come from the germline V gene. Unmatched junction bases numbered 13, after V lost 4 bases and J lost 3 bases. The DNA for the CDR3 is TGCGCCAGCAGCCCTAACGGACAGGGGGCGATTGTGGACACTGAAGCTTTCTTT. Translating it yields CASSPNGQGAIVDTEAFF.

The chain carries TRBV20-1 and TRBJ2-1, with 8 bases matching TRBD2. Germline CDR1 is DFQATT and CDR2 is SNEGSKA (reference sequence). J gave up 2 bases and V 0 bases, and 6 bases lay outside the gene matches. The CDR3 is 16 amino acids. CDR3 bases: TGCAGTGCTAGAGATATCCTAGCGGGTGCCTACAATGAGCAGTTCTTC. It specifies CSARDILAGAYNEQFF.

The gene calls are TRBV10-3 and TRBJ1-2; D remains unclear. Germline CDR1 ENHRY, CDR2 SYGVKD. The V gene lost 3 bases and the J gene lost 1 base, with 9 bases spanning the gap. The CDR3 consists of 14 residues. The CDR3 sequence: CAISDRTFNYGYTF. CDR3 nucleotides: TGTGCCATCAGTGACAGGACCTTTAACTATGGCTACACCTTC.

This clonotype showed up just a few times. The CDR3 DNA reads TGCAGCGTTGAATTAGCGGGGGATTCCACCGGGGAGCTGTTTTTT. Translation gives CSVELAGDSTGELFF. The rearrangement links TRBV29-1 to TRBJ2-2; 9 bases align to TRBD2. The CDR3 has 15 residues. The V gene's germline CDR1 is SQVTM and CDR2 ANQGSEA. V was clipped by 2 bases and J by 4 bases; unmatched bases: 5.

This chain links TRBV27 with TRBJ2-1; D is uncertain. This CDR3 spans 13 amino acids. CDR1 and CDR2 (germline): MNHEY, SMNVEV (reference sequence). The V end was cut by 2 bases, the J end by 5 bases, with 7 bases between. In DNA, the CDR3 is TGTGCCAGCAGTTTAATGATCGACAATGAGCAGTTCTTC. Translation: CASSLMIDNEQFF.

This CDR3 is CSVVVRVGQGRHEQYF. CDR3 bases: TGCAGCGTTGTGGTTAGGGTGGGACAGGGGCGACACGAGCAGTACTTC. The chain recombines TRBV29-1 with TRBJ2-7, with 10 bases matching TRBD1. This CDR3 comprises 16 residues. Germline V lookup: CDR1 SQVTM, CDR2 ANQGSEA. V trimming: 4 bases; J trimming: 5 bases; junction bases outside the gene matches: 14.